The 29 T cell receptor beta chains reported below all come from one sample, sequenced in a study of CD8 T cells in Susac syndrome. Random hexamers served to reverse transcribe about 0.5 to 1 ug RNA. TCRdb passed the immunoSEQ multiplex PCR reads through MiXCR, listing each CDR3 protein once. Here the sample spans roughly 200,000 distinct CDR3 sequences, approximately 95% being singletons. The sequenced sample was CD4+ T cells from PBMCs. The receptors originated from a human donor with multiple sclerosis.

V gene TRBV30 combines with J gene TRBJ2-1; D remains unclear. Deletions cut 0 bases from V and 4 bases from J, with 13 bases between. This CDR3 has 15 amino acids. Germline CDR1 is GTSNPN and CDR2 is SVGIG (reference sequence). The CDR3 nucleotides are TGTGCCTGGAGTGTTAGAGCCGCCCTGTACAATGAGCAGTTCTTC. Encoded protein: CAWSVRAALYNEQFF.

V is TRBV20-1 and J is TRBJ2-3, with D perhaps TRBD2 (5 bases). V dropped 5 bases and J dropped 2 bases, with 17 bases sitting between them. CDR1 DFQATT and CDR2 SNEGSKA come from the germline V gene (reference sequence). The CDR3 consists of 15 residues. This CDR3 reads CSASGLASSTDTQYF. CDR3 nucleotides: TGCAGTGCTTCTGGACTCGCCTCTTCCACAGATACGCAGTATTTT.

The genes are TRBV6-2 or TRBV6-3 and TRBJ2-3; D unclear. V lost 5 bases and J 4 bases, leaving 10 bases between the germline ends. CDR1 and CDR2 (germline): MNHEY, SVGEGT. CDR3 length: 13 amino acids. The CDR3: CASSPAGADTQYF. CDR3 nucleotides: TGTGCCAGCAGTCCGGCCGGCGCAGATACGCAGTATTTT.

The CDR3 loop is CSVVESSYNEQFF. CDR3 DNA: TGCAGCGTTGTTGAGTCGTCCTACAATGAGCAGTTCTTC. J is TRBJ2-1 and V is TRBV29-1; no firm D call. The length of the CDR3 is 13 residues. The V end was cut by 4 bases, the J end by 1 base, with 8 bases between. Germline-derived CDR1 and CDR2 are SQVTM and ANQGSEA.

V gene TRBV6-2 or TRBV6-3 combines with J gene TRBJ2-3; 8 bases are a match to TRBD2. After removal of 0 bases from V and 4 bases from J, the junction contained 3 bases not matched to a gene. CDR1 is MNHEY, CDR2 SVGEGT, per germline. The CDR3 is made up of 15 amino acids. CDR3 DNA sequence: TGTGCCAGCAGTTACTCGGAGCGGGGGCCAGATACGCAGTATTTT. Translated, it gives CASSYSERGPDTQYF.

The V call is TRBV29-1, the J call TRBJ2-7, with a possible D match to TRBD2 (6 bases). This CDR3 has 13 amino acids. Germline V CDR1 and CDR2: SQVTM, ANQGSEA. Trimming took 6 bases from V and 3 from J, leaving 15 bases between them. CDR3 in amino acids: CSVESGRIYEQYF. DNA of the CDR3: TGCAGCGTGGAAAGCGGGCGGATCTACGAGCAGTACTTC.

The chain couples TRBV20-1 to TRBJ1-2; 7 nucleotides match TRBD1. The CDR3 covers 16 residues. V lost 0 bases to trimming and J lost 2 bases; unmatched junction nucleotides: 9. Germline CDR1 and CDR2: DFQATT and SNEGSKA (reference sequence). As DNA, the CDR3 is TGCAGTGCTAGAGAAAGGCTTGGCAGGGGGAACTATGGCTACACCTTC. Translation gives CSARERLGRGNYGYTF.

The chain is built from TRBV6-2 or TRBV6-3 and TRBJ2-7; the D gene could be TRBD1 or TRBD2 (5 bases each). CDR1 and CDR2 from the germline V gene are MNHEY and SVGEGT. The CDR3 extends over 12 amino acids. The CDR3 sequence: CASVSPGRKADV. The DNA of the CDR3 is TGTGCCAGCGTATCACCAGGGAGAAAGGCGGACGTC.

The gene calls are TRBV3-1 and TRBJ1-4, with D hard to call. Germline lookup yields CDR1 LGHDT and CDR2 YNNKEL (reference sequence). The CDR3 totals 14 residues. Trimming took 5 bases from V and 3 from J, leaving 10 bases between them. The CDR3 coding sequence is TGTGCCAGCAGCTCCGGCCTACCTAATGAAAAACTGTTTTTT. This translates into CASSSGLPNEKLFF.

The CDR3 here is CAISESGRDTGELFF. As DNA, the CDR3 is TGTGCCATCAGTGAGTCCGGCAGGGACACCGGGGAGCTGTTTTTT. The chain joins TRBV10-3 to TRBJ2-2; maybe TRBD1 (5 bases). V lost 0 bases and J lost 3, with 8 bases in between. The CDR3 totals 15 residues. Looked up from germline, CDR1 is ENHRY and CDR2 is SYGVKD.

Written as DNA, the CDR3 is TGTGCCAGCAGCTATCGACAGATGAGCTCCTATAATTCACCCCTCCACTTT. Translating it yields CASSYRQMSSYNSPLHF. The chain combines TRBV3-1 with TRBJ1-6; possibly TRBD1 for D (5 bases). This CDR3 comprises 17 residues. The V gene's germline CDR1 is LGHDT and CDR2 YNNKEL (reference sequence). V dropped 5 bases and J dropped 0 bases, with 14 bases sitting between them.

The chain recombines TRBV5-1 with TRBJ1-4; D remains unclear. This CDR3 has 14 amino acids. Germline V gives CDR1 SGHRS, CDR2 YFSETQ. Trimming took 4 bases from V and 8 from J, leaving 15 bases between them. The CDR3 DNA reads TGCGCCAGCAGCCAGCAGGTGGCGGAAGAAAAACTGTTTTTT. Translating gives CASSQQVAEEKLFF.

The chain carries TRBV2 and TRBJ1-6; D ambiguous. This CDR3 region has 13 residues. The germline gives CDR1 SNHLY, CDR2 FYNNEI. The germline V and J ends were trimmed by 7 bases and 8 bases, with 12 bases remaining between them. The CDR3 DNA is TGTGCCAGCAACCCACGGTCTGATTCACCCCTCCACTTT. Translating it yields CASNPRSDSPLHF.

This chain joins TRBV29-1 and TRBJ1-2; no reliable D call. The CDR3 has 10 residues. V was clipped by 7 bases and J by 3 bases, with 6 bases between them. Germline lookup yields CDR1 SQVTM and CDR2 ANQGSEA. CDR3 region: CSAAHYGYTF. The CDR3 nucleotides are TGCAGCGCAGCCCACTATGGCTACACCTTC.

DNA for the CDR3: TGTGCCTGGAGTGTTAGGGCTGGCACTGAAGCTTTCTTT. As protein: CAWSVRAGTEAFF. The gene calls are TRBV30 and TRBJ1-1; D is undetermined. Germline-derived CDR1 and CDR2 are GTSNPN and SVGIG (reference sequence). V gave up 0 bases and J gave up 4 bases, with 9 bases separating them. CDR3 length: 13 residues.

For the CDR3, the DNA is TGCAGTGCTAGAGATCCCAGACAGGGGGAGGCCGGGGAGCTGTTTTTT. This translates into CSARDPRQGEAGELFF. The rearrangement uses TRBV20-1 and TRBJ2-2, with TRBD1 matching 9 bases. V dropped 0 bases and J dropped 6; count of bases not matched to a gene: 8. Per germline, CDR1 DFQATT and CDR2 SNEGSKA (reference sequence). CDR3 length: 16 amino acids.

The genes are TRBV28 and TRBJ2-1, with D possibly TRBD1 on 6 matching bases. The V gene's germline CDR1 is MDHEN and CDR2 SYDVKM. Trimming pared 6 bases from V and 7 bases from J, leaving 16 bases between. The CDR3 contains 14 residues. DNA of the CDR3: TGTGCCAGCAGCCCAAACGGGGACACTAATGAGCAGTTCTTC. Translated: CASSPNGDTNEQFF.

The chain combines TRBV30 with TRBJ1-2; weak D call: TRBD1 (6 bases). From germline, CDR1 is GTSNPN and CDR2 SVGIG (reference sequence). This CDR3 spans 13 amino acids. The V gene lost 2 bases and the J gene lost 5 bases, with 12 bases spanning the gap. CDR3 sequence reads: CAWSQEQGYGYTF. CDR3 nucleotides: TGTGCCTGGAGTCAGGAGCAGGGGTATGGCTACACCTTC.

The chain is built from TRBV14 and TRBJ1-1; D gene uncertain. The ends were cut back, 0 bases at V and 0 bases at J, with 11 bases in the middle. Germline CDR1 SGHDN, CDR2 FVKESK. The CDR3 is 16 residues long. CDR3 DNA sequence: TGTGCCAGCAGCCAAGATGGTCGGGCTATGAACACTGAAGCTTTCTTT. Translated, it gives CASSQDGRAMNTEAFF.

The chain carries TRBV11-2 and TRBJ1-1; 10 nucleotides align to TRBD1. CDR3 length: 14 residues. Per the germline V gene, CDR1 is SGHAT and CDR2 is FQNNGV. V shed 8 bases and J 1 base; nucleotides not matched to a gene: 4. Here the CDR3 DNA reads TGTGCCAGCGACAGGGGGCTGAGGAACACTGAAGCTTTCTTT. Amino acids: CASDRGLRNTEAFF.

CDR3: CAWSEEGGQPQHF. DNA of the CDR3: TGTGCCTGGAGTGAGGAGGGAGGTCAGCCCCAGCATTTT. V is TRBV30 and J is TRBJ1-5; no clear D. Trimming took off 1 base at V and 6 bases at J, with 10 bases between the two ends. The CDR3 covers 13 residues. The germline gives CDR1 GTSNPN, CDR2 SVGIG (reference sequence).

The chain combines TRBV7-9 with TRBJ2-7; D gene uncertain. The CDR3 has 13 residues. CDR1 SEHNR and CDR2 FQNEAQ come from the germline V gene (reference sequence). The germline V and J ends were trimmed by 5 bases and 9 bases, with 17 bases remaining between them. The CDR3 protein is CASSKDGGRGQYV. CDR3 bases: TGTGCCAGCAGCAAAGACGGTGGACGAGGGCAGTACGTC.

The gene calls are TRBV20-1 and TRBJ2-5; TRBD1 aligns across 8 bases. Germline loops: CDR1 DFQATT, CDR2 SNEGSKA (reference sequence). The CDR3 has 14 amino acids. V was clipped by 0 bases and J by 5 bases; unmatched bases: 5. DNA of the CDR3: TGCAGTGCTAGAGATGGGGCAGGGGGCGAGACCCAGTACTTC. Translating gives CSARDGAGGETQYF.

The chain uses TRBV11-2 and TRBJ2-7; possibly TRBD1 for D (6 bases). V lost 5 bases and J lost 12, with 11 bases in between. CDR1 and CDR2 (germline): SGHAT, FQNNGV. The CDR3 length is 10 residues. This CDR3 is CASSRDTPYF. As DNA, the CDR3 is TGTGCCAGCAGCCGGGACACTCCGTACTTC.

This clonotype has a single count. This chain joins TRBV19 and TRBJ1-2; D gene uncertain. In germline, CDR1 is LNHDA, CDR2 SQIVND (reference sequence). The V gene lost 4 bases and the J gene lost 1 base, with 16 bases spanning the gap. CDR3 length: 16 amino acids. As DNA, the CDR3 is TGTGCCAGTAGTAGAGGAGGGTACCGACTTAACTATGGCTACACCTTC. Translation: CASSRGGYRLNYGYTF.

The chain links TRBV20-1 to TRBJ2-7; 10 bases fit TRBD1. Germline CDR1 DFQATT, CDR2 SNEGSKA (reference sequence). The CDR3 covers 15 residues. The J segment lost 1 base and the V segment lost 5 bases, leaving 8 bases of the junction unmatched. This CDR3 is CSAHSRDRGSYEQYF. CDR3 DNA: TGCAGTGCTCATTCCCGGGACAGGGGATCCTACGAGCAGTACTTC.

This clonotype occurred once. The genes are TRBV27 and TRBJ1-2; 7 positions agree with TRBD1. The trim removed 0 bases at V and 9 bases at J, leaving 10 bases unmatched. Germline CDR1 is MNHEY and CDR2 is SMNVEV (reference sequence). This CDR3 has 15 residues. The CDR3 loop is CASSLSGAGGRSYTF. CDR3 bases: TGTGCCAGCAGTTTATCGGGGGCAGGGGGTAGAAGCTACACCTTC.

This clonotype was observed a single time. The chain couples TRBV11-2 to TRBJ1-5, with 9 positions matching TRBD1. The CDR3 totals 15 residues. Germline V gives CDR1 SGHAT, CDR2 FQNNGV. Unmatched junction bases numbered 5, after V lost 5 bases and J lost 3 bases. The CDR3 protein is CASSLDRGYNQPQHF. The DNA for the CDR3 is TGTGCCAGCAGCCTGGACAGGGGCTACAATCAGCCCCAGCATTTT. The full variable domain, rest sourced from reference TRBV11-2 and TRBJ1-5, is EAGVAQSPRYKIIEKRQSVAFWCNPISGHATLYWYQQILGQGPKLLIQFQNNGVVDDSQLPKDRFSAERLKGVDSTLKIQPAKLEDSAVYLCASSLDRGYNQPQHFGDGTRLSIL.

This rearrangement joins TRBV20-1 to TRBJ1-1; D gene unclear. Trimming removed 3 bases from V and 3 bases from J, with 8 bases in between. Germline assignment: CDR1 DFQATT and CDR2 SNEGSKA (reference sequence). The CDR3 spans 12 residues. CDR3 nucleotides: TGCAGTGCTAGGGAAATAGACACTGAAGCTTTCTTT. It encodes CSAREIDTEAFF.